The clone carrying this T cell receptor (beta chain) was found once. The record originates from a study of blood T cell repertoires in COVID-19. Study-level background: Researchers got acute and convalescent COVID-19 samples from the United States, Italy and Spain. PBMCs, B-cell-depleted T cells, or T cells provided the cDNA or gDNA that made up the material.

In the original workflow: Amplified reference gene primers provided the basis for estimating nucleated cell counts. The assay was immunoSEQ multiplex PCR, and TCRdb's table has in-frame clones only and misses some. D and trimming were read from the DNA, whereas the V and J calls and clone size are those reported in that table. Of a few hundred thousand clones listed, over 80% are singletons. In germline, CDR1 is MDHEN, CDR2 SYDVKM. The CDR3 is 16 residues long. The trim removed 4 bases at V and 3 bases at J, leaving 9 bases unmatched. It was during active infection that Seattle patients were enrolled and then longitudinally followed.

Sequenced: peripheral blood. The receptor comes from a woman aged 50 to 65 with COVID-19, enrolled during active disease. The rearrangement links TRBV28 to TRBJ1-2; TRBD1 matches at 9 bases. The CDR3 coding sequence is TGTGCCAGCAGTTCCCCGGGACAGGGATTGGACTATGGCTACACCTTC. This encodes CASSSPGQGLDYGYTF.